The 29 T cell receptor beta chains below were found in one sample sequenced in a study of cytomegalovirus exposure and HLA in healthy donors. The PCR used 60 Vbeta and 13 Jbeta primers. The method was immunoSEQ multiplex PCR; TCRdb's version includes in-frame clones alone and lacks a portion of them. Counted here are 100,000 to 150,000 clones, over 75% occurring once; the ten biggest clones make up 4.2%. Sequenced material: PBMCs. The source is a male donor in good health and CMV-seropositive.

The chain carries TRBV6-5 and TRBJ2-1; D is uncertain. From germline, CDR1 is MNHEY and CDR2 SVGAGI. This CDR3 region has 14 residues. Trimming shortened V by 6 bases and J by 9 bases, and 18 bases separated the two germline ends. Written as DNA, the CDR3 is TGTGCCAGCAGCTATACCCCTATGGTCGGTGAGCAGTTCTTC. This codes for CASSYTPMVGEQFF.

Here the CDR3 reads CASSLKVSAGWGDTQYF. The CDR3 DNA reads as TGCGCCAGCAGCTTGAAGGTTTCAGCGGGGTGGGGAGATACGCAGTATTTT. The chain is built from TRBV5-1 and TRBJ2-3; TRBD2 matches at 7 bases. Germline loops: CDR1 SGHRS, CDR2 YFSETQ. The CDR3 spans 17 residues. J was trimmed by 5 bases and V by 1 base; bases with no gene match: 13. The complete variable domain, with remaining parts taken from reference TRBV5-1 and TRBJ2-3, reads KAGVTQTPRYLIKTRGQQVTLSCSPISGHRSVSWYQQTPGQGLQFLFEYFSETQRNKGNFPGRFSGRQFSNSRSEMNVSTLELGDSALYLCASSLKVSAGWGDTQYFGPGTRLTVL.

This clone was seen a single time. The chain employs TRBV12-5 and TRBJ1-2, with a tentative D call TRBD1 (5 bases). This CDR3 region has 16 residues. V lost 4 bases to trimming and J lost 1 base, with 16 bases between them. CDR1 LGHNT and CDR2 FRNRAP come from the germline V gene. CDR3: CASGSPGTTNNYGYTF. The CDR3 bases are TGTGCTAGTGGTTCCCCCGGGACTACCAATAACTATGGCTACACCTTC. The full variable domain, its missing parts supplied by reference TRBV12-5 and TRBJ1-2, is DARVTQTPRHKVTEMGQEVTMRCQPILGHNTVFWYRQTMMQGLELLAYFRNRAPLDDSGMPKDRFSAEMPDATLATLKIQPSEPRDSAVYFCASGSPGTTNNYGYTFGSGTRLTVV.

This clone was detected only once. V is TRBV6-1 and J is TRBJ1-2; 9 bases are shared with TRBD1. V gave up 6 bases and J gave up 4 bases; unmatched junction bases: 6. In germline, CDR1 is MNHNS, CDR2 SASEGT. The CDR3 extends over 14 amino acids. CDR3 residues: CASSRDRVLYGYTF. CDR3 DNA sequence: TGTGCCAGCAGCCGGGACAGGGTTCTCTATGGCTACACCTTC.

The chain is built from TRBV27 and TRBJ2-6; tentatively, D is TRBD2 (6 bases). The CDR3 has 19 amino acids. Germline CDR1 and CDR2: MNHEY and SMNVEV (reference sequence). The V end was cut by 4 bases, the J end by 4 bases, with 23 bases between. The CDR3 here is CASSSVWGDAEGGANVLTF. CDR3 nucleotide sequence: TGTGCCAGCAGTTCGGTGTGGGGGGACGCCGAGGGGGGGGCCAACGTCCTGACTTTC. The whole variable domain, filled in from reference TRBV27 and TRBJ2-6, reads EAQVTQNPRYLITVTGKKLTVTCSQNMNHEYMSWYRQDPGLGLRQIYYSMNVEVTDKGDVPEGYKVSRKEKRNFPLILESPSPNQTSLYFCASSSVWGDAEGGANVLTFGAGSRLTVL.

The chain employs TRBV2 and TRBJ1-5, with 8 bases matching TRBD1. The CDR3 is 14 amino acids. Germline V gene lookup returns CDR1 SNHLY and CDR2 FYNNEI. V was pared by 5 bases and J by 1 base, with 1 base of the junction left unmatched. CDR3 sequence: CASSRTGSNQPQHF. CDR3 bases: TGTGCCAGCAGTCGGACAGGGAGCAATCAGCCCCAGCATTTT. Drawing the rest from reference TRBV2 and TRBJ1-5, the complete variable domain is EPEVTQTPSHQVTQMGQEVILRCVPISNHLYFYWYRQILGQKVEFLVSFYNNEISEKSEIFDDQFSVERPDGSNFTLKIRSTKLEDSAMYFCASSRTGSNQPQHFGDGTRLSIL.

The chain recombines TRBV5-4 with TRBJ2-1, with 9 nucleotides matching TRBD2. V shed 0 bases and J 7 bases; nucleotides not matched to a gene: 8. CDR3 length: 16 amino acids. Germline values: CDR1 SGHNT, CDR2 YYREEE (reference sequence). The CDR3 nucleotides read TGTGCCAGCAGCTTGGCCGGCGGGGGGGCATTGAATGAGCAGTTCTTC. This translates into CASSLAGGGALNEQFF.

The V gene is TRBV30, the J gene TRBJ1-2; D is perhaps TRBD1 (5 bases). Germline lookup yields CDR1 GTSNPN and CDR2 SVGIG (reference sequence). Trimming cost V 6 bases and J 5 bases, with 13 bases left between them. The CDR3 sequence is 12 residues long. CDR3 nucleotides: TGTGCCTGTTACTGGGGGAGGTATGGCTACACCTTC. Its translation is CACYWGRYGYTF.

V usage is TRBV6-1 and J usage is TRBJ2-1; 11 bases line up with TRBD2. CDR1 MNHNS and CDR2 SASEGT come from the germline V gene. V trimming: 4 bases; J trimming: 3 bases; junction bases outside the gene matches: 5. The CDR3 runs 16 residues. The CDR3 protein is CASSVTTSGDYNEQFF. The CDR3 DNA reads TGTGCCAGCAGTGTTACGACTAGCGGGGACTACAATGAGCAGTTCTTC.

The chain joins TRBV18 to TRBJ2-6, with D maybe TRBD1 (5 bases). Trimming removed 4 bases from V and 1 base from J, with 8 bases in between. Germline-derived CDR1 and CDR2 are KGHSH and LQKENI. The length of the CDR3 is 15 residues. The CDR3 sequence: CASSQQGSGANVLTF. In DNA form, the CDR3 reads TGTGCCAGCTCACAGCAGGGTTCTGGGGCCAACGTCCTGACTTTC.

The chain couples TRBV30 to TRBJ1-5; D is ambiguous. V was clipped by 0 bases and J by 2 bases, with 11 bases between them. Germline-derived CDR1 and CDR2 are GTSNPN and SVGIG (reference sequence). This CDR3 comprises 15 residues. The CDR3 nucleotides are TGTGCCTGGAGTGTACGGGGTTCGGGCAATCAGCCCCAGCATTTT. Its protein product is CAWSVRGSGNQPQHF.

This chain links TRBV28 with TRBJ1-2, with D hard to call. Trimming removed 2 bases from V and 5 bases from J, with 18 bases in between. This CDR3 contains 16 residues. CDR1 is MDHEN, CDR2 SYDVKM, per germline. CDR3 DNA: TGTGCCAGCAGTTTAAACCCGGACGGGAGATTTTATGGCTACACCTTC. Protein sequence: CASSLNPDGRFYGYTF.

The rearrangement links TRBV5-1 to TRBJ2-5; D is undetermined. The closer fit of TRBJ2-7 to the DNA end suggests the J call may be wrong. The CDR3 length is 14 residues. Looked up from germline, CDR1 is SGHRS and CDR2 is YFSETQ. CDR3 nucleotides: TGCGCCAGCAGCTCTACGACACGAACCTACGAGCAGTACTTC. This encodes CASSSTTRTYEQYF.

The chain carries TRBV5-7 and TRBJ2-7; TRBD2 is a possible D gene (5 bases). TRBV5-7 belongs to the ORF category, with a function that is uncertain. V gave up 4 bases and J gave up 4 bases, with 21 bases separating them. The CDR3 runs 16 residues. CDR3 in DNA: TGTGCCAGCAGCGTAGACACGGGCGGGTTGACTTACGAGCAGTACTTC. Translating gives CASSVDTGGLTYEQYF.

The chain couples TRBV28 to TRBJ2-5; D uncertain. This CDR3 spans 12 amino acids. V gave up 6 bases and J gave up 5 bases, with 10 bases separating them. CDR1 is MDHEN and CDR2 is SYDVKM in the germline V gene. Here the CDR3 DNA reads TGTGCCAGCAGCTCTAGGCTGGAGACCCAGTACTTC. Translated: CASSSRLETQYF. The full variable domain, rest sourced from reference TRBV28 and TRBJ2-5, is DVKVTQSSRYLVKRTGEKVFLECVQDMDHENMFWYRQDPGLGLRLIYFSYDVKMKEKGDIPEGYSVSREKKERFSLILESASTNQTSMYLCASSSRLETQYFGPGTRLLVL.

V usage is TRBV4-1 and J usage is TRBJ2-1, with 14 bases identical to TRBD2. This CDR3 is built from 19 residues. V was pared by 0 bases and J by 6 bases, with 10 bases of the junction left unmatched. Germline CDR1 is MGHRA and CDR2 is YSYEKL. In DNA form, the CDR3 reads TGCGCCAGCAGCCAAGAAGTCGGGACTAGCGGGAGTTTATCCAATGAGCAGTTCTTC. Amino acids: CASSQEVGTSGSLSNEQFF.

J is TRBJ1-5 and V is TRBV19, with D perhaps TRBD1 (5 bases). V was cut by 3 bases and J by 5 bases, with 8 bases left in between. In germline, CDR1 is LNHDA, CDR2 SQIVND (reference sequence). The CDR3 extends over 13 amino acids. The CDR3 sequence: CASSMGRDQPQHF. For the CDR3, the DNA is TGTGCCAGTAGTATGGGCAGGGATCAGCCCCAGCATTTT.

V and J are TRBV15 and TRBJ2-5; a weak D match, TRBD2 (5 bases). Between the trimmed V and J ends, which lost 1 base and 5 bases, there was a span of 8 bases. The CDR3 sequence is 13 residues long. Germline CDR1 is LNHNV and CDR2 is YYDKDF (reference sequence). DNA of the CDR3: TGTGCCACCAGCAGAGTGGGAGTGGAGACCCAGTACTTC. This sequence encodes CATSRVGVETQYF. Filled out from reference TRBV15 and TRBJ2-5, the complete variable domain reads DAMVIQNPRYQVTQFGKPVTLSCSQTLNHNVMYWYQQKSSQAPKLLFHYYDKDFNNEADTPDNFQSRRPNTSFCFLDIRSPGLGDTAMYLCATSRVGVETQYFGPGTRLLVL.

DNA for the CDR3: TGTGCCACCAGCAGAAATAGCGTGGTAAACGAGCAGTACTTC. Amino acid sequence: CATSRNSVVNEQYF. V and J are TRBV15 and TRBJ2-7; the D gene is possibly TRBD2 (5 bases). The germline gives CDR1 LNHNV, CDR2 YYDKDF (reference sequence). Trimming removed 2 bases at V and 5 bases at J, with 13 bases between. CDR3 size: 14 residues.

V and J are TRBV7-3 and TRBJ2-3; 7 nucleotides agree with TRBD2. The V gene end was trimmed by 5 bases and the J gene end by 5 bases; junction bases not matched to a gene: 1. The CDR3 spans 12 residues. CDR1 and CDR2 from the germline V gene are SGHTA and FQGTGA. Written as DNA, the CDR3 is TGTGCCAGCAGCGGGGGGGGAGATACGCAGTATTTT. Translating gives CASSGGGDTQYF.

The genes are TRBV5-5 and TRBJ1-6; D gene uncertain. With 0 bases removed from V and 5 bases from J, the gap between germline ends came to 12 bases. Germline CDR1 reads SGHKS; CDR2 reads YYEKEE (reference sequence). This CDR3 is built from 16 residues. The CDR3 nucleotides are TGTGCCAGCAGCTTGGGACACACATCTAATAATTCACCCCTCCACTTT. It yields the protein CASSLGHTSNNSPLHF.

A few counts support this clone. This chain uses TRBV11-2 with TRBJ1-6; maybe TRBD1 (6 bases). The length of the CDR3 is 15 residues. Germline values: CDR1 SGHAT, CDR2 FQNNGV. V lost 3 bases, J lost 9 bases, and 15 bases lay in between. The CDR3 coding sequence is TGTGCCAGCAGCTTCACCCCAGGGGACGCTTCACCCCTCCACTTT. Amino acid sequence: CASSFTPGDASPLHF.

The gene calls are TRBV11-3 and TRBJ2-1, with 8 bases matching TRBD1. This CDR3 has 14 residues. Germline V gives CDR1 SGHNT, CDR2 YENEEA. The V segment lost 4 bases and the J segment 7 bases; nucleotides outside the gene matches: 6. In nucleotides, the CDR3 is TGTGCCAGCAGCTCCCAGACAGGGGTTAATGAGCAGTTCTTC. Translated, it gives CASSSQTGVNEQFF.

This clone has just one count. The rearrangement links TRBV21-1 to TRBJ2-1; TRBD2 is the table's D call, not checked against the DNA. TRBV21-1 is classified as a pseudogene. The CDR3 totals 18 residues. The CDR3 region has the DNA TGTGCCAGCAGCAAAAAAGGGGATAGCGGGGGGGTTGGGGATGAGCAGTTCTTC. As protein: CASSKKGDSGGVGDEQFF.

This clone is a singleton in its sample. The V and J genes are TRBV27 and TRBJ2-7, with D possibly TRBD2 on 5 matching bases. This CDR3 contains 14 residues. CDR1 and CDR2 from the germline V gene are MNHEY and SMNVEV (reference sequence). V lost 5 bases and J 3 bases, leaving 14 bases between the germline ends. The DNA for the CDR3 is TGTGCCAGCAGTCCCCGCAGGAGGTACTACGAGCAGTACTTC. It is translated as CASSPRRRYYEQYF.

The chain combines TRBV7-7 with TRBJ2-2, with 8 bases that match TRBD2. This CDR3 is built from 13 residues. V was pared by 6 bases and J by 6 bases, with 3 bases of the junction left unmatched. From germline, CDR1 is SSHAT and CDR2 FNYEAQ (reference sequence). The CDR3: CASRPGGAGELFF. DNA of the CDR3: TGTGCCAGCAGACCGGGAGGGGCCGGGGAGCTGTTTTTT.

The CDR3 loop reads CASTQMTSGGYEQYF. Here the CDR3 DNA reads TGTGCCAGCACCCAAATGACTAGCGGAGGCTACGAGCAGTACTTC. The J gene is TRBJ2-7, the V gene TRBV28; 9 nucleotides align to TRBD2. V shed 7 bases and J 3 bases; nucleotides not matched to a gene: 10. CDR1 and CDR2 from the germline V gene are MDHEN and SYDVKM. CDR3 length: 15 amino acids.

This clone appeared a few times. The V gene is TRBV19, the J gene TRBJ1-2, with 7 nucleotides matching TRBD1. The CDR3 consists of 16 residues. With V trimmed by 4 bases and J by 4 bases, 12 bases remained unmatched. Looked up from germline, CDR1 is LNHDA and CDR2 is SQIVND (reference sequence). The CDR3 nucleotides are TGTGCCAGTAGTACCGACGGAGGGGGCTCAGGCTATGGCTACACCTTC. This codes for CASSTDGGGSGYGYTF. Supplemented by reference TRBV19 and TRBJ1-2, the full variable domain reads DGGITQSPKYLFRKEGQNVTLSCEQNLNHDAMYWYRQDPGQGLRLIYYSQIVNDFQKGDIAEGYSVSREKKESFPLTVTSAQKNPTAFYLCASSTDGGGSGYGYTFGSGTRLTVV.

The J gene is TRBJ2-1, the V gene TRBV5-4; D gene uncertain. Per the germline V gene, CDR1 is SGHNT and CDR2 is YYREEE (reference sequence). The CDR3 totals 16 residues. Trimming pared 0 bases from V and 4 bases from J, leaving 14 bases between. In DNA form, the CDR3 reads TGTGCCAGCAGCTTGGAGGCCGGCAGGCGATACAATGAGCAGTTCTTC. This encodes CASSLEAGRRYNEQFF.